This T cell receptor (beta chain) is from a study of shared clonotypes between healthy human individuals. Whole-study results and caveats: An anticipated effect of sequencing depth on clonotype sharing among donors was recognized.

In the original workflow: Filtering differed for immunoSEQ, which gave only junction sequences without quality scores. Data came from immunoSEQ multiplex PCR; TCRdb stores just in-frame clones and leaves some out. V and J calls and clone size follow that table, whereas D and trimming were derived from the DNA. This sample has fewer than 650,000 clones, with 70% to 80% found just once. Regarding this clone: Its antigen is unidentified.

This CDR3 contains 13 residues. V was shortened by 3 bases and J by 2 bases, with 8 bases between the two germline ends. Germline lookup yields CDR1 MNHEY and CDR2 SMNVEV (reference sequence). Sequenced material: PBMCs. The chain joins TRBV27 to TRBJ2-7; a weak D match, TRBD2 (5 bases). The origin of this receptor is a middle-aged woman in good health. Some clones in this sample may be carry-over from other donors' samples. The CDR3 sequence is CASSFSGTYEQYF. In DNA, the CDR3 is TGTGCCAGCAGTTTCAGCGGCACCTACGAGCAGTACTTC.